This T cell receptor (beta chain) was obtained from a study of blood T cells in healthy people across ages. Study-wide points: Versus aged donors, long-lived donors had higher diversity and more naive CD4+ cells.

Remarks on this clonotype: The antigen is not known.

V shed 6 bases, J shed 5 bases, and the junction held 6 bases outside the gene matches. CDR1 is MNHNS, CDR2 SASEGT, per germline. This CDR3 region has 14 residues. A second PCR, run for roughly 7 to 11 cycles, used a sample-barcoded 5' primer plus a J-beta primer mix. CDR3-containing paired-end reads numbered at least 3 million in each sample. MiXCR, applied by TCRdb to the 5' RACE reads, yields one record per CDR3 protein. The profile covers about 730,000 distinct CDR3 sequences, with roughly two fifths appearing a single time and 20% taken by the ten largest. The sequence derives from a woman aged 55-69 years in good health. The chain has TRBV6-1 and TRBJ2-5; TRBD2 agrees at 10 bases. What was sequenced was blood. CDR3 sequence reads: CASRGASGSETQYF. In nucleotides, the CDR3 is TGTGCCAGCAGGGGGGCTAGCGGGAGTGAGACCCAGTACTTC.